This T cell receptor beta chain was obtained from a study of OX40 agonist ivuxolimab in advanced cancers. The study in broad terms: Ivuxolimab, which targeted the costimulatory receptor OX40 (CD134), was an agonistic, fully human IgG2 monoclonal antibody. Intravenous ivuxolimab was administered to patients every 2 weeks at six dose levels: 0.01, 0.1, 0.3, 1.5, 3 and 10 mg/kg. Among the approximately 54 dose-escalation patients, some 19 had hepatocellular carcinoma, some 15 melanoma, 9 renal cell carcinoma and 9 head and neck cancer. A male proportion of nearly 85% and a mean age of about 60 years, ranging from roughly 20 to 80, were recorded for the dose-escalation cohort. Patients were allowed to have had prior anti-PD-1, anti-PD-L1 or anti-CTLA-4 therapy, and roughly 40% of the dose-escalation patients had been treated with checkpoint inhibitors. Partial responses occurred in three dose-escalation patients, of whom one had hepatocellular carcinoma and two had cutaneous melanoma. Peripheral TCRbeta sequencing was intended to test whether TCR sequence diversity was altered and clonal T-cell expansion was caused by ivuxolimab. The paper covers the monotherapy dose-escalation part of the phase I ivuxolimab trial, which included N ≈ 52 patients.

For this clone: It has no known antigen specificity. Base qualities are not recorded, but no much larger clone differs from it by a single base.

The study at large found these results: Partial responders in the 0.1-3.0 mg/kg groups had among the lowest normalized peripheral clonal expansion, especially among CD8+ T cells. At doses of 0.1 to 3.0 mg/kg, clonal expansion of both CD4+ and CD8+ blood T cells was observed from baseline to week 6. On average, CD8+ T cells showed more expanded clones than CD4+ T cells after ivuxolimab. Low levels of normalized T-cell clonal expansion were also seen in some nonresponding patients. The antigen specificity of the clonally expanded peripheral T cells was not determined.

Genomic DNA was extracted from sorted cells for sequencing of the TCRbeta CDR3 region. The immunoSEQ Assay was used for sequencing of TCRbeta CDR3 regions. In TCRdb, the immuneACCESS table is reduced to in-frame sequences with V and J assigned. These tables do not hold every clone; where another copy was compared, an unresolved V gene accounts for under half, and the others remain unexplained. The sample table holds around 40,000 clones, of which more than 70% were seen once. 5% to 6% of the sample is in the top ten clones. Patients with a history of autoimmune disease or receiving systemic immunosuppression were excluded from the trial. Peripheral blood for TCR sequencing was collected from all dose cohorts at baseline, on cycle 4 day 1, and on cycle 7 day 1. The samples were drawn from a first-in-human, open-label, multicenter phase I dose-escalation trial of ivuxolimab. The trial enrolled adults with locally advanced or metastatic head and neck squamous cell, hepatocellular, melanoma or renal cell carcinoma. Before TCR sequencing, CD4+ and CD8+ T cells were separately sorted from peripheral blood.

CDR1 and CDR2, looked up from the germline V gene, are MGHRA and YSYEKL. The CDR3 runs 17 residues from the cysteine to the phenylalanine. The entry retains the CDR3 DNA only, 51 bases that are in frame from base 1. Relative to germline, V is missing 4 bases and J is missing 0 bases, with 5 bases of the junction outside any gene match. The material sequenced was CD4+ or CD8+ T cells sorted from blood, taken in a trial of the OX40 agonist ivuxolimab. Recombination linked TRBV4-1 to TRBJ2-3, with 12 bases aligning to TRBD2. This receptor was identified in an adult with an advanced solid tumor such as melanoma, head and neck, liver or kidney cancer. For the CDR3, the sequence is CASSPSGTSGSTDTQYF. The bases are TGCGCCAGCAGCCCCTCAGGGACTAGCGGGAGCACAGATACGCAGTATTTT.